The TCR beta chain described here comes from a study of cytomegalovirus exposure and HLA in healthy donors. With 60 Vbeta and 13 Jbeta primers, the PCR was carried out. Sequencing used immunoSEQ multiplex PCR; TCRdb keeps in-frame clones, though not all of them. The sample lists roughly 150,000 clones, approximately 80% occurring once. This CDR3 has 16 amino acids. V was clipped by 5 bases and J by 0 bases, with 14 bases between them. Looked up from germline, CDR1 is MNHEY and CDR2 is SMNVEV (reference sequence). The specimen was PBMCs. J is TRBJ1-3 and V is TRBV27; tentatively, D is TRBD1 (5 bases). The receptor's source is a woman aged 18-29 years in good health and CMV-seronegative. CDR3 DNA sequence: TGTGCCAGCAGTCCACGCTCCAGGGCCTCTGGAAACACCATATATTTT. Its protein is CASSPRSRASGNTIYF.